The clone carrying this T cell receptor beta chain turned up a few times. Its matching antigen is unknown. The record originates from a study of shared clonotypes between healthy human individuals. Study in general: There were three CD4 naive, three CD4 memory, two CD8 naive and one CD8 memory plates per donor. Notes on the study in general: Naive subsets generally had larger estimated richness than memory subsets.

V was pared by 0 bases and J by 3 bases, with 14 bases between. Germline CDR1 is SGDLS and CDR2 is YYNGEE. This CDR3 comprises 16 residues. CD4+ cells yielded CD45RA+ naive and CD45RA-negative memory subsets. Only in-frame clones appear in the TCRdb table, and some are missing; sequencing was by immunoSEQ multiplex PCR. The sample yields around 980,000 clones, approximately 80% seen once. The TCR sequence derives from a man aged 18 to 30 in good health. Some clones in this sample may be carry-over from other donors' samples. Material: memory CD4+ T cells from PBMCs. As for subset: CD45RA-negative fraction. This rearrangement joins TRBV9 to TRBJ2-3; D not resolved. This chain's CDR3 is CASSVATFVGTDTQYF. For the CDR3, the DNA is TGTGCCAGCAGCGTAGCTACGTTTGTAGGGACAGATACGCAGTATTTT.